This T cell receptor (beta chain) was captured in a study of monozygotic twins with inflammatory bowel disease. From the 5' RACE reads, TCRdb lists one entry per CDR3 protein and no DNA. The sample holds under 150,000 distinct CDR3 sequences. CDR3 length equals 17 residues. Germline CDR1 reads DFQATT; CDR2 reads SNEGSKA (reference sequence). As regards this clonotype: The antigen is not known.

A 2.5 ml blood sample was drawn per donor. With no T cell sorting beforehand, total RNA was isolated from whole blood. General observations from the study: Cells of different T cell subtypes could not be told apart. TCRbeta inverse Simpson diversity was decreased in IBD patients versus healthy co-twins.

The rearrangement uses TRBV20-1 and TRBJ2-7; checking the TCRdb D call of TRBD1 is not possible without DNA. The sequenced material came from blood. The origin of this receptor is a human donor with ulcerative colitis or Crohn's disease, or a healthy co-twin of an affected twin (not recorded which). CDR3 sequence reads: CSAISPNSDRTTYEQYF.